These 30 T cell receptor beta chains originate from one sample sequenced in a study of blood T cell repertoires in COVID-19. Generated by immunoSEQ multiplex PCR, the TCRdb table keeps only in-frame clones and is missing some. The table shows 250,000 to 350,000 clones, with around 88% occurring only once. The sample taken for sequencing was peripheral blood. Source of these receptors: a woman aged 25 to 45 who had recovered from COVID-19.

This chain links TRBV13 with TRBJ1-2; 10 bases map to TRBD1. V was pared by 5 bases and J by 4 bases, with 10 bases of the junction left unmatched. Germline loops: CDR1 PRHDT, CDR2 FYEKMQ (reference sequence). The CDR3 length is 16 residues. The chain's CDR3 is CASSTHRQGARYGYTF. The CDR3 DNA reads as TGTGCCAGCAGCACCCACCGACAGGGGGCGCGCTATGGCTACACCTTC.

The chain has TRBV24-1 and TRBJ2-1; no reliable D call. CDR1 and CDR2 from the germline V gene are KGHDR and SFDVKD. The CDR3 is made up of 11 amino acids. Trimming took off 8 bases at V and 8 bases at J, with 9 bases between the two ends. CDR3 sequence: CATKHNDEQFF. The CDR3 DNA follows: TGTGCCACCAAACACAATGATGAGCAGTTCTTC.

This chain joins TRBV2 and TRBJ2-1; weak D call: TRBD2 (5 bases). The germline V and J ends were trimmed by 7 bases and 4 bases, with 14 bases remaining between them. CDR1 SNHLY and CDR2 FYNNEI come from the germline V gene. CDR3 size: 14 residues. CDR3 protein: CASTISGSYNEQFF. DNA for the CDR3: TGTGCCAGCACAATCAGCGGATCGTACAATGAGCAGTTCTTC.

The V call is TRBV30, the J call TRBJ1-2; D remains ambiguous. Trimming shortened V by 0 bases and J by 7 bases, and 12 bases separated the two germline ends. From germline, CDR1 is GTSNPN and CDR2 SVGIG (reference sequence). The CDR3 length is 13 residues. This chain's CDR3 is CAWSVRGSGGYTF. The CDR3 DNA follows: TGTGCCTGGAGTGTCAGAGGTTCTGGTGGCTACACCTTC.

The chain employs TRBV3-1 (or the pseudogene TRBV3-2) and TRBJ1-6; D is ambiguous. The CDR3 runs to 13 residues. V was shortened by 4 bases and J by 9 bases, with 10 bases between the two germline ends. From germline, CDR1 is LGHDT and CDR2 YNNKEL (reference sequence). CDR3 sequence: CASSRGASSPLHF. The DNA of the CDR3 is TGTGCCAGCAGCCGCGGAGCAAGTTCACCCCTCCACTTT.

The chain couples TRBV18 to TRBJ2-1; D perhaps matches TRBD2 (5 bases). Between the trimmed V and J ends, which lost 4 bases and 6 bases, there was a span of 10 bases. CDR1 is KGHSH and CDR2 is LQKENI in the germline V gene. The CDR3 has 13 amino acids. CDR3 DNA sequence: TGTGCCAGCTCACAAGGACTTACCAATGAGCAGTTCTTC. Protein: CASSQGLTNEQFF.

The chain is built from TRBV2 and TRBJ1-4, with 7 bases matching TRBD1. V gave up 4 bases and J gave up 8 bases; unmatched junction bases: 4. CDR3 length: 13 residues. Germline CDR1 reads SNHLY; CDR2 reads FYNNEI. The CDR3 reads CASSGDRGEKLFF. Here the CDR3 DNA reads TGTGCCAGCAGTGGGGACAGAGGGGAAAAACTGTTTTTT.

The gene calls are TRBV7-9 and TRBJ1-2; D not resolved. Germline loops: CDR1 SEHNR, CDR2 FQNEAQ (reference sequence). V was clipped by 1 base and J by 4 bases, with 10 bases between them. The length of the CDR3 is 14 residues. DNA for the CDR3: TGTGCCAGCAGCTTAGTCGGAGCACTCTATGGCTACACCTTC. It codes for CASSLVGALYGYTF.

The chain couples TRBV18 to TRBJ1-3, with 9 bases identical to TRBD1. The CDR3 contains 14 residues. J was trimmed by 8 bases and V by 0 bases; bases with no gene match: 2. Per germline, CDR1 KGHSH and CDR2 LQKENI. The CDR3 DNA reads as TGTGCCAGCTCACCACCCGACAGGGGGGACACCATATATTTT. Amino acids: CASSPPDRGDTIYF.

The rearrangement links TRBV28 to TRBJ2-7, with a tentative D call TRBD1 (5 bases). CDR1 and CDR2 (germline): MDHEN, SYDVKM. The CDR3 has 15 residues. Trimming took 2 bases from V and 3 from J, leaving 14 bases between them. The DNA of the CDR3 is TGTGCCAGCAGTTTACCGCAGGGCTTGAACTACGAGCAGTACTTC. Protein sequence: CASSLPQGLNYEQYF.

Here the CDR3 reads CASSPGQANYNEQFF. In DNA form, the CDR3 reads TGTGCCAGCAGCCCGGGACAGGCCAACTACAATGAGCAGTTCTTC. The chain recombines TRBV7-3 with TRBJ2-1, with 8 bases fitting TRBD1. CDR1 and CDR2 (germline): SGHTA, FQGTGA. V lost 5 bases, J lost 3 bases, and 6 bases stayed unmatched. The CDR3 is 15 amino acids.

The V gene is TRBV2, the J gene TRBJ2-1; unclear D gene. In germline, CDR1 is SNHLY, CDR2 FYNNEI. This CDR3 is built from 14 residues. The V end was cut by 6 bases, the J end by 0 bases, with 9 bases between. CDR3 sequence reads: CASRTSSSYNEQFF. Here the CDR3 DNA reads TGTGCCAGCAGAACGTCGAGCTCCTACAATGAGCAGTTCTTC.

Points on this clone: At one end, the junction sequence differs from germline, possibly due to a read error. This sequence joins TRBV28 and TRBJ2-3; maybe TRBD1 (6 bases). CDR1 is MDHEN and CDR2 is SYDVKM in the germline V gene. The CDR3 is 16 amino acids. The CDR3 spells CVSSVPPGAGTDTQYF. DNA for the CDR3: TGTGTCAGCAGTGTACCTCCAGGGGCGGGCACAGATACGCAGTATTTT.

This chain joins TRBV3-1 (or the pseudogene TRBV3-2) and TRBJ1-2, with 7 bases matching TRBD1. Trimming removed 4 bases from V and 2 bases from J; junction bases left unmatched: 10. The CDR3 loop spans 16 amino acids. Germline-derived CDR1 and CDR2 are LGHDT and YNNKEL (reference sequence). The CDR3 DNA reads as TGTGCCAGCAGCCCCGGGACAGCCACCCCAAACTATGGCTACACCTTC. This codes for CASSPGTATPNYGYTF.

The chain couples TRBV10-3 to TRBJ2-1, with 9 bases identical to TRBD1. With V trimmed by 6 bases and J by 7 bases, 7 bases remained unmatched. CDR3 length: 14 amino acids. Germline values: CDR1 ENHRY, CDR2 SYGVKD. Here the CDR3 DNA reads TGTGCCATCAGCGCGGGACAGGGTAGAAATGAGCAGTTCTTC. Encoded protein: CAISAGQGRNEQFF.

The V and J genes are TRBV18 and TRBJ2-3; D ambiguous. This CDR3 has 15 residues. CDR1 and CDR2 from the germline V gene are KGHSH and LQKENI. V was trimmed by 1 base and J by 0 bases, leaving 8 bases between them. In DNA form, the CDR3 reads TGTGCCAGCTCACCACAGCCTCTAAGCACAGATACGCAGTATTTT. Translating it yields CASSPQPLSTDTQYF.

The chain recombines TRBV28 with TRBJ1-2, with 10 bases that match TRBD1. Germline CDR1 MDHEN, CDR2 SYDVKM. The CDR3 is made up of 14 amino acids. The V segment lost 3 bases and the J segment 7 bases; nucleotides outside the gene matches: 5. The CDR3 sequence is CASSFRDRGGGYTF. The DNA for the CDR3 is TGTGCCAGCAGTTTCCGGGACAGGGGCGGTGGCTACACCTTC.

This clone occurred a few times. The chain recombines TRBV19 with TRBJ1-2; 7 bases agree with TRBD1. Germline V lookup: CDR1 LNHDA, CDR2 SQIVND (reference sequence). The CDR3 is 14 residues long. The V gene end was trimmed by 3 bases and the J gene end by 1 base; junction bases not matched to a gene: 2. The CDR3, as DNA: TGTGCCAGTAGTATGGACAGGCTTAACTATGGCTACACCTTC. Amino acids: CASSMDRLNYGYTF.

V usage is TRBV7-2 and J usage is TRBJ2-1; D is perhaps TRBD1 (6 bases). This CDR3 contains 15 residues. From germline, CDR1 is SGHTA and CDR2 FQGNSA. With 1 base removed from V and 4 bases from J, the gap between germline ends came to 11 bases. CDR3 nucleotide sequence: TGTGCCAGCAGCTTAGAATGGGGACAATACAATGAGCAGTTCTTC. Amino acid sequence: CASSLEWGQYNEQFF.

The genes are TRBV7-8 and TRBJ1-2; 7 nucleotides line up with TRBD1. V lost 1 base to trimming and J lost 4 bases; unmatched junction nucleotides: 12. Germline lookup yields CDR1 SGHVS and CDR2 FQNEAQ. The CDR3 runs 17 residues. The CDR3 region is CASSLGVLGQASYGYTF. CDR3 nucleotide sequence: TGTGCCAGCAGCTTAGGGGTGTTAGGACAGGCGAGCTATGGCTACACCTTC.

This clone showed up just once. V usage is TRBV6-5 and J usage is TRBJ1-1; TRBD1 matches at 10 bases. Germline loops: CDR1 MNHEY, CDR2 SVGAGI. The CDR3 loop spans 12 amino acids. Germline trimming cut 11 bases from V and 6 bases from J; bases unmatched to any gene: 6. The CDR3 region is CASGTGVSEAFF. The CDR3 bases are TGTGCCTCCGGGACAGGGGTATCTGAAGCTTTCTTT.

J is TRBJ2-7 and V is TRBV29-1; 7 bases map to TRBD1. Unmatched junction bases numbered 13, after V lost 4 bases and J lost 7 bases. The CDR3 extends over 14 amino acids. Per the germline V gene, CDR1 is SQVTM and CDR2 is ANQGSEA. In nucleotides, the CDR3 is TGCAGCGTTGCCCCCGGGACAGCTCTGAGGGAGCAGTACTTC. This sequence encodes CSVAPGTALREQYF.

This clone turned up a few times. The rearrangement uses TRBV6-6 and TRBJ1-2, with TRBD1 identical over 7 bases. J was trimmed by 0 bases and V by 6 bases; bases with no gene match: 10. Germline V CDR1 and CDR2: MNHNY, SVGAGI (reference sequence). The CDR3 is 16 amino acids. The CDR3 is CASRPGGFEANYGYTF. The CDR3 DNA sequence: TGTGCCAGCAGGCCAGGGGGTTTCGAGGCTAACTATGGCTACACCTTC.

This clone came up a few times. V usage is TRBV18 and J usage is TRBJ1-1, with D possibly being TRBD1 (6 bases). CDR3 length: 14 residues. Germline V gives CDR1 KGHSH, CDR2 LQKENI. Trimming pared 2 bases from V and 0 bases from J, leaving 7 bases between. CDR3 nucleotides: TGTGCCAGCTCACCAGGGGGCTTGAACACTGAAGCTTTCTTT. It encodes CASSPGGLNTEAFF.

The chain carries TRBV7-3 and TRBJ2-3; D perhaps matches TRBD2 (5 bases). The germline V gene encodes CDR1 SGHTA and CDR2 FQGTGA. Trimming removed 0 bases from V and 8 bases from J, with 9 bases in between. This CDR3 spans 13 amino acids. CDR3 nucleotides: TGTGCCAGCAGCTTAACTAGCGCTGGTACGCAGTATTTT. It is translated as CASSLTSAGTQYF.

This rearrangement joins TRBV19 to TRBJ1-1; a possible D gene is TRBD1 (6 bases). CDR1 and CDR2 (germline): LNHDA, SQIVND (reference sequence). The V and J ends lost 5 bases and 4 bases respectively, with 17 bases between them. This CDR3 contains 15 residues. The CDR3 bases are TGTGCCAGTAGTCGATCCCGGGACATGGGCACTGAAGCTTTCTTT. As protein: CASSRSRDMGTEAFF.

The chain combines TRBV2 with TRBJ2-5; weak D call: TRBD2 (6 bases). The CDR3 contains 15 residues. V shed 7 bases and J shed 7 bases, with 22 bases lying between them. Germline V gene sequence: CDR1 SNHLY, CDR2 FYNNEI. DNA of the CDR3: TGTGCCAGCAACCTCTCTCGGGGCGGGAAAGGGACCCAGTACTTC. Translating gives CASNLSRGGKGTQYF.

V gene TRBV7-8 combines with J gene TRBJ2-5, with TRBD2 as a possible D gene (7 bases). Trimming cost V 7 bases and J 4 bases, with 13 bases left between them. The CDR3 is 13 amino acids. CDR1 SGHVS and CDR2 FQNEAQ come from the germline V gene. This CDR3 is CASKYGGPETQYF. In nucleotides, the CDR3 is TGTGCCAGCAAATACGGGGGGCCAGAGACCCAGTACTTC.

This chain joins TRBV18 and TRBJ2-7; TRBD2 agrees at 10 bases. V dropped 3 bases and J dropped 6; count of bases not matched to a gene: 5. Germline CDR1 is KGHSH and CDR2 is LQKENI. There are 14 residues in the CDR3. The CDR3 sequence: CASSPPLAGVEQYF. In DNA form, the CDR3 reads TGTGCCAGCTCACCTCCCCTAGCGGGGGTCGAGCAGTACTTC. The full variable domain, rest sourced from reference TRBV18 and TRBJ2-7, is NAGVMQNPRHLVRRRGQEARLRCSPMKGHSHVYWYRQLPEEGLKFMVYLQKENIIDESGMPKERFSAEFPKEGPSILRIQQVVRGDSAAYFCASSPPLAGVEQYFGPGTRLTVT.

CDR3 amino acids: CASSPRAGNTGELFF. CDR3 sequence (DNA): TGTGCCAGCAGCCCACGAGCAGGGAACACCGGGGAGCTGTTTTTT. The rearrangement joins TRBV9 to TRBJ2-2; D gene uncertain. The CDR3 has 15 amino acids. The germline CDR1 and CDR2 sequences are SGDLS and YYNGEE. The V and J ends lost 4 bases and 1 base respectively, with 11 bases between them.